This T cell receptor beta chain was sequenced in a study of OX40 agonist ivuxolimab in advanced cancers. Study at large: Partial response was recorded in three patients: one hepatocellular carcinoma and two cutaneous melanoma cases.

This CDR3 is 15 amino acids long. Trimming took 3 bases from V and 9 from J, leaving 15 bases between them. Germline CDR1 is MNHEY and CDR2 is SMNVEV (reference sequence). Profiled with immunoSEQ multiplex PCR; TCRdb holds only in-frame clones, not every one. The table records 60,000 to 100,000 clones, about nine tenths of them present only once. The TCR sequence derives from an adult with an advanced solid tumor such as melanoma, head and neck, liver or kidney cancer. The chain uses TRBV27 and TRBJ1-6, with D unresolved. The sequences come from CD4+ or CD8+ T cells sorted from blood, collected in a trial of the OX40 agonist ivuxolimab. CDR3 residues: CASSFDFPGISPLHF. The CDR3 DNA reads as TGTGCCAGCAGTTTTGACTTCCCTGGAATTTCACCCCTCCACTTT.